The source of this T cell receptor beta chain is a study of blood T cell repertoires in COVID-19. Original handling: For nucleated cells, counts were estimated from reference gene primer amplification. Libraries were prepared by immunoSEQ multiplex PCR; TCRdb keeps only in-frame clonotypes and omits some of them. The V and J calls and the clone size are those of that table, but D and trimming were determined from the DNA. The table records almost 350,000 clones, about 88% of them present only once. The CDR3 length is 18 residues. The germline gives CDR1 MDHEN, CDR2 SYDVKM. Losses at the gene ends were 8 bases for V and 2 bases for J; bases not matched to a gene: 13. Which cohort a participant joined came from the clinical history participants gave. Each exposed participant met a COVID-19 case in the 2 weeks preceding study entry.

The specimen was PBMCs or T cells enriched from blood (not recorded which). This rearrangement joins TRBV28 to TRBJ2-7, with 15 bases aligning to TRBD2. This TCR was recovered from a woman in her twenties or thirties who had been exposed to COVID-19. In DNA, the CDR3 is TGTGCCAGCCGAGGACTAGCGGGAGGGCCTTTGAATCCCTACGAGCAGTACTTC. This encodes CASRGLAGGPLNPYEQYF.